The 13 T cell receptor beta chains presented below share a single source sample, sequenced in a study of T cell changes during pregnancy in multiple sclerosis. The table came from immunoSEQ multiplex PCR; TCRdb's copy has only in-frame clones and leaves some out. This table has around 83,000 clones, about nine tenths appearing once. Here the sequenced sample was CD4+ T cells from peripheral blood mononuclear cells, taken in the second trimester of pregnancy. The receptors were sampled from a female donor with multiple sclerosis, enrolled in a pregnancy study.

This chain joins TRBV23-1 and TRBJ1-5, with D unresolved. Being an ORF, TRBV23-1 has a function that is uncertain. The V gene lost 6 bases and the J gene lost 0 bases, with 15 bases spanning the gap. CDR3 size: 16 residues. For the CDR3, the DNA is TGCGCCAGCAGCCCGAGGGCGGCTTATAGCAATCAGCCCCAGCATTTT. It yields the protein CASSPRAAYSNQPQHF.

CDR3 sequence reads: CASSDGDSSYNEQFF. CDR3 coding DNA: TGTGCCAGCAGTGATGGGGACAGCTCCTACAATGAGCAGTTCTTC. The V and J genes are TRBV2 and TRBJ2-1; 7 bases map to TRBD1. Trimming took 3 bases from V and 0 from J; bases not matched to a gene: 2. Germline CDR1 SNHLY, CDR2 FYNNEI. The CDR3 length is 15 residues.

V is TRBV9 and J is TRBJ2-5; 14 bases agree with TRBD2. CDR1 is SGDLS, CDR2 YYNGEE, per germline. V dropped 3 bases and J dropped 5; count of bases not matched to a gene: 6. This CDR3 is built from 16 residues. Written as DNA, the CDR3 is TGTGCCAGCAGCGAAGGACTAGCGGGAGGTCGCGAGACCCAGTACTTC. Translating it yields CASSEGLAGGRETQYF.

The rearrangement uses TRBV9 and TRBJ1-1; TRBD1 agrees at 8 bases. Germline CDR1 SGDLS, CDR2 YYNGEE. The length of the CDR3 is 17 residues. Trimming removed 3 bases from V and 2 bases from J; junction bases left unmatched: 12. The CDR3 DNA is TGTGCCAGCAGCGAGGGGCTTTGGGACAGGCAAAACACTGAAGCTTTCTTT. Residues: CASSEGLWDRQNTEAFF.

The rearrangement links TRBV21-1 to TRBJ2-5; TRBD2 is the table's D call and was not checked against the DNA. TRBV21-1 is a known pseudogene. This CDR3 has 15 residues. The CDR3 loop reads CASSKLVGTRETQYF. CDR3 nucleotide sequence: TGTGCCAGCAGCAAATTGGTCGGGACTCGGGAGACCCAGTACTTC.

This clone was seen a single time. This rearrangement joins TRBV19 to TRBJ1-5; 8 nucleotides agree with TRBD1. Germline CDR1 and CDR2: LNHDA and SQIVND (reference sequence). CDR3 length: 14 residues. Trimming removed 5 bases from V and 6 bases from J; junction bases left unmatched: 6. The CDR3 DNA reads TGTGCCAGTAGTCCAGGACAGGGATTTCAGCCCCAGCATTTT. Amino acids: CASSPGQGFQPQHF.

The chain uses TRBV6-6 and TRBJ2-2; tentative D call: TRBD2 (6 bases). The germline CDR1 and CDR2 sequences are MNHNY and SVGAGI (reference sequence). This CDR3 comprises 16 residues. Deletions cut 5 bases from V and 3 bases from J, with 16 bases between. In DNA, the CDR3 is TGTGCCAGCAGTAGGGCCGGGAGATCGCACACCGGGGAGCTGTTTTTT. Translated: CASSRAGRSHTGELFF.

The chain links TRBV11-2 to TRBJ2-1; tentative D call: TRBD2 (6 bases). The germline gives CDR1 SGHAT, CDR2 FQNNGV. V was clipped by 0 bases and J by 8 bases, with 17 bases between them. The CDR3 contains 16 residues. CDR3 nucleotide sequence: TGTGCCAGCAGCTTAGAGGCCGGGAGTGGGTTCGATGAGCAGTTCTTC. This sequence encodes CASSLEAGSGFDEQFF. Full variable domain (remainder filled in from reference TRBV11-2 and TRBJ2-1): EAGVAQSPRYKIIEKRQSVAFWCNPISGHATLYWYQQILGQGPKLLIQFQNNGVVDDSQLPKDRFSAERLKGVDSTLKIQPAKLEDSAVYLCASSLEAGSGFDEQFFGPGTRLTVL.

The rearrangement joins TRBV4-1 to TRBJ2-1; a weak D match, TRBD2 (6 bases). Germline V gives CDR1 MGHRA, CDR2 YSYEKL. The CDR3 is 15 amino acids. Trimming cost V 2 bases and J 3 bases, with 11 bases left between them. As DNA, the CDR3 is TGCGCCAGCAGCCAACCGGGACTTAACTACAATGAGCAGTTCTTC. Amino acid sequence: CASSQPGLNYNEQFF.

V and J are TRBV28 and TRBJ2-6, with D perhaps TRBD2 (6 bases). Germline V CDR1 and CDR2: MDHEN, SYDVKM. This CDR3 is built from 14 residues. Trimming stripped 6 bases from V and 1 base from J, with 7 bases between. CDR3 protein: CASSGGSGANVLTF. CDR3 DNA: TGTGCCAGCAGCGGGGGTTCTGGGGCCAACGTCCTGACTTTC.

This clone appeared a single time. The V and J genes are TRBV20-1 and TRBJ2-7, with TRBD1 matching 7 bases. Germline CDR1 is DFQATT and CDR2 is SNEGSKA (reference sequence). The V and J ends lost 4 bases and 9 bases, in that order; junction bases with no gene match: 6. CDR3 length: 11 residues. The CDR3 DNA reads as TGCAGTGCTATTATAGGGGGCGGGCAGTACTTC. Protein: CSAIIGGGQYF.

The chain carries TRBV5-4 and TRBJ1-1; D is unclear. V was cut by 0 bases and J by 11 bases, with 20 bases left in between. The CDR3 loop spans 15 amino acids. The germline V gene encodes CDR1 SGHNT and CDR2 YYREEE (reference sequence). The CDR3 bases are TGTGCCAGCAGCTTGGAATCGGGAGTTTCCGGGGTTGCTTTCTTT. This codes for CASSLESGVSGVAFF. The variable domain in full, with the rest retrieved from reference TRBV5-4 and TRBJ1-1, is ETGVTQSPTHLIKTRGQQVTLRCSSQSGHNTVSWYQQALGQGPQFIFQYYREEENGRGNFPPRFSGLQFPNYSSELNVNALELDDSALYLCASSLESGVSGVAFFGQGTRLTVV.

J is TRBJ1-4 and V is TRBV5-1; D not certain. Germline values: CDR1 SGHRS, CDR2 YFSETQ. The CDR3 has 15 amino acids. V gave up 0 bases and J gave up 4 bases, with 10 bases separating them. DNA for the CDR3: TGCGCCAGCAGCTTGGGAGCGAGCGGTAATGAAAAACTGTTTTTT. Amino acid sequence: CASSLGASGNEKLFF.